This entry lists 23 T cell receptor beta chains sequenced from one sample in a study of early T cells in non-severe SARS-CoV-2 infection (dated by TCRdb to the early 2020s). The library was built by means of 5' RACE. The data were produced on a NextSeq 500. The public reads were reprocessed in TCRdb via fastp at Q25 and MiXCR, keeping in-frame beta chains. Merged by CDR3 protein, the rows form single entries marked with the most common genes and DNA. A total of about 92,000 distinct CDR3 sequences appear in this sample, 13% to 15% of them only once. 6.5% to 8.5% of the sample lies in the top ten. The specimen was whole blood. The source of these receptors is an adult who was a healthcare worker with PCR-confirmed SARS-CoV-2 infection or an uninfected control (not recorded which).

The table lists this clonotype with a few counts. The gene calls are TRBV5-1 and TRBJ2-3; the D gene is possibly TRBD2 (6 bases). The CDR3 has 15 amino acids. Trimming left V 0 bases short and J 1 base short, with 9 bases between. CDR1 SGHRS and CDR2 YFSETQ come from the germline V gene. DNA of the CDR3: TGCGCCAGCAGCTTGGAGGCTAGCGGCACAGATACGCAGTATTTT. Protein: CASSLEASGTDTQYF. The variable domain in full, completed from reference TRBV5-1 and TRBJ2-3, reads KAGVTQTPRYLIKTRGQQVTLSCSPISGHRSVSWYQQTPGQGLQFLFEYFSETQRNKGNFPGRFSGRQFSNSRSEMNVSTLELGDSALYLCASSLEASGTDTQYFGPGTRLTVL.

This clonotype was seen a few times. CDR3 nucleotides: TGTGCCAGCAGTACAGGGGGGCAGGAGACCCAGTACTTC. Translated: CASSTGGQETQYF. The chain employs TRBV3-1 and TRBJ2-5, with 8 bases matching TRBD1. Per the germline V gene, CDR1 is LGHDT and CDR2 is YNNKEL (reference sequence). There are 13 residues in the CDR3. The V gene end was trimmed by 6 bases and the J gene end by 5 bases; junction bases not matched to a gene: 5.

The chain joins TRBV11-2 to TRBJ1-2; TRBD1 agrees at 9 bases. Germline-derived CDR1 and CDR2 are SGHAT and FQNNGV. This CDR3 has 13 residues. Trimming cost V 4 bases and J 7 bases; bases outside gene matches: 4. The chain's CDR3 is CASSWTGDLGYTF. CDR3 bases: TGTGCCAGCAGCTGGACAGGGGATCTTGGCTACACCTTC.

This clonotype was observed a handful of times. The chain uses TRBV5-4 and TRBJ2-3, with 7 bases identical to TRBD2. The germline CDR1 and CDR2 sequences are SGHNT and YYREEE (reference sequence). The CDR3 is 15 residues long. V gave up 3 bases and J gave up 1 base; unmatched junction bases: 5. The CDR3 nucleotides read TGTGCCAGCAGCTGGGAGGGCGCGGGCACAGATACGCAGTATTTT. This sequence encodes CASSWEGAGTDTQYF.

This clonotype was observed a handful of times. The chain has TRBV2 and TRBJ2-1; TRBD1 is a possible D gene (5 bases). The CDR3 loop spans 14 amino acids. Per the germline V gene, CDR1 is SNHLY and CDR2 is FYNNEI. With 1 base removed from V and 3 bases from J, the gap between germline ends came to 7 bases. This chain's CDR3 is CASSEGTLYNEQFF. Here the CDR3 DNA reads TGTGCCAGCAGTGAAGGGACACTCTACAATGAGCAGTTCTTC.

This clonotype was seen only a few times. V gene TRBV15 combines with J gene TRBJ2-2; 8 bases align to TRBD2. The length of the CDR3 is 16 residues. J lost 4 bases, V lost 8 bases, and 12 bases had no gene match. Per the germline V gene, CDR1 is LNHNV and CDR2 is YYDKDF (reference sequence). The CDR3, as DNA: TGTGCCACCGCGCCTGAGCGGGAGCGCCTCACCGGGGAGCTGTTTTTT. The encoded protein is CATAPERERLTGELFF.

In its sample, this clonotype was seen a few times. This chain uses TRBV30 with TRBJ1-1, with D possibly being TRBD1 (6 bases). The CDR3 is 15 residues long. CDR1 GTSNPN and CDR2 SVGIG come from the germline V gene (reference sequence). Deletions cut 3 bases from V and 1 base from J, with 15 bases between. The CDR3 loop reads CAWRPKGQSNTEAFF. The CDR3 DNA sequence: TGTGCCTGGAGGCCTAAAGGACAGTCGAACACTGAAGCTTTCTTT.

V is TRBV6-6 and J is TRBJ1-5; D not certain. V was cut by 3 bases and J by 6 bases, with 18 bases left in between. The CDR3 length is 16 residues. Germline CDR1 and CDR2: MNHNY and SVGAGI (reference sequence). CDR3 loop: CASSYFRGRSSQPQHF. DNA of the CDR3: TGTGCCAGCAGTTATTTTAGAGGGCGGTCTAGTCAGCCCCAGCATTTT.

V usage is TRBV10-2 and J usage is TRBJ1-5; D is unclear. The CDR3 runs to 13 residues. The V end was cut by 3 bases, the J end by 5 bases, with 8 bases between. Germline V CDR1 and CDR2: WSHSY, SAAADI. This chain's CDR3 is CASSDGGYQPQHF. CDR3 coding DNA: TGCGCCAGCAGTGACGGCGGCTATCAGCCCCAGCATTTT.

This clonotype was picked up one time. CDR3 sequence (DNA): TGTGCCAGCAGCTTAGCGGCGTCCCCGGTTCAGCCCCAGCATTTT. Translating it yields CASSLAASPVQPQHF. This chain uses TRBV7-9 with TRBJ1-5; D is undetermined. Trimming left V 0 bases short and J 6 bases short, with 12 bases between. There are 15 residues in the CDR3. CDR1 and CDR2 (germline): SEHNR, FQNEAQ (reference sequence).

This clonotype was counted a few times. V and J are TRBV4-2 and TRBJ2-1, with 12 bases aligning to TRBD2. This CDR3 has 16 amino acids. V gave up 4 bases and J gave up 8 bases; unmatched junction bases: 9. CDR1 is LGHNA, CDR2 YNFKEQ, per germline. This CDR3 is CASSPRLAGVEDEQFF. The CDR3 nucleotides read TGTGCCAGCAGCCCCCGACTAGCGGGAGTAGAAGATGAGCAGTTCTTC.

The chain links TRBV7-6 to TRBJ2-1, with 9 bases matching TRBD2. Germline V CDR1 and CDR2: SGHVS, FNYEAQ. CDR3 length: 19 residues. J gave up 2 bases and V 5 bases, and 16 bases lay outside the gene matches. CDR3 sequence (DNA): TGTGCCAGCAGCAAAAGGACTAGCGTCGGGGCGGGGGCCTACAATGAGCAGTTCTTC. Translating gives CASSKRTSVGAGAYNEQFF.

This clonotype was counted only a few times. The chain combines TRBV27 with TRBJ2-2, with D possibly being TRBD2 (6 bases). The V and J ends lost 9 bases and 0 bases respectively, with 17 bases between them. The CDR3 is 16 amino acids. Germline CDR1 reads MNHEY; CDR2 reads SMNVEV (reference sequence). CDR3 loop: CASRQIGGTNTGELFF. CDR3 bases: TGTGCCAGTCGCCAGATTGGCGGGACGAACACCGGGGAGCTGTTTTTT.

The chain couples TRBV29-1 to TRBJ1-2, with no clear D. With 1 base removed from V and 8 bases from J, the gap between germline ends came to 14 bases. CDR1 is SQVTM, CDR2 ANQGSEA, per germline. The CDR3 extends over 13 amino acids. CDR3 sequence: CSVEGWGRGGYTF. The CDR3 DNA reads TGCAGCGTTGAAGGATGGGGAAGAGGCGGCTACACCTTC.

The chain carries TRBV11-2 and TRBJ2-3; D is ambiguous. This CDR3 has 13 residues. V was pared by 0 bases and J by 3 bases, with 4 bases between. CDR1 and CDR2 (germline): SGHAT, FQNNGV. The CDR3 DNA reads as TGTGCCAGCAGCTTAGAGAAGACAGATACGCAGTATTTT. This sequence encodes CASSLEKTDTQYF.

This clonotype was seen repeatedly, ten times or more. V usage is TRBV10-1 and J usage is TRBJ2-3; 14 nucleotides match TRBD2. Germline V gene data show CDR1 as WNHNN and CDR2 as SYGVQD (reference sequence). V gave up 7 bases and J gave up 8 bases; unmatched junction bases: 17. The CDR3 spans 18 residues. Here the CDR3 DNA reads TGCGCCAGCATCCTAAGGGGGACTAGCGGGAGCAGACGAGTTACGCAGTATTTT. It is translated as CASILRGTSGSRRVTQYF.

Turning to this clonotype: The CDR3 ends on some other residue instead of the conserved phenylalanine or tryptophan, so this is likely a read error. Because the CDR3's place on the DNA is in doubt, the DNA is left out and the CDR3 is given as listed by TCRdb. V and J are TRBV20-1 and TRBJ2-1; TRBD1 is the table's D call and was not checked against the DNA. The CDR3 has 10 residues if both end residues are counted. Germline lookup yields CDR1 DFQATT and CDR2 SNEGSKA (reference sequence). CDR3 sequence reads: CSASSGSRCR.

J is TRBJ2-1 and V is TRBV5-4; TRBD2 matches 12 bases. This CDR3 comprises 16 residues. V shed 0 bases, J shed 8 bases, and the junction held 6 bases outside the gene matches. Germline values: CDR1 SGHNT, CDR2 YYREEE (reference sequence). The CDR3 loop is CASSLGLAGAFDEQFF. The DNA of the CDR3 is TGTGCCAGCAGCTTGGGACTAGCGGGAGCTTTTGATGAGCAGTTCTTC.

This clonotype was counted between two and nine times. V usage is TRBV20-1 and J usage is TRBJ2-7; TRBD1 matches 7 bases. V dropped 2 bases and J dropped 6; count of bases not matched to a gene: 7. CDR1 and CDR2 (germline): DFQATT, SNEGSKA (reference sequence). The CDR3 is 13 residues long. This CDR3 reads CSARLPGQTEQYF. CDR3 in DNA: TGCAGTGCTAGATTACCGGGACAGACCGAGCAGTACTTC.

This chain connects TRBV7-9 to TRBJ2-1; 7 bases map to TRBD2. The ends lost 3 bases at V and 6 bases at J; junction bases unmatched: 2. Germline V gene lookup returns CDR1 SEHNR and CDR2 FQNEAQ (reference sequence). The CDR3 consists of 13 residues. The CDR3 DNA is TGTGCCAGCAGCTTTCCTAGCGGCAATGAGCAGTTCTTC. Translation gives CASSFPSGNEQFF.

This clonotype was seen once. CDR3 coding DNA: TGTGCCACCAGTGATTCCTACGATCGGGACAGGCCTCCCACCGGGGAGCTGTTTTTT. Its translation is CATSDSYDRDRPPTGELFF. The J gene is TRBJ2-2, the V gene TRBV24-1; 8 bases fit TRBD1. This CDR3 has 19 amino acids. The trim removed 2 bases at V and 4 bases at J, leaving 14 bases unmatched. Per the germline V gene, CDR1 is KGHDR and CDR2 is SFDVKD.

The chain uses TRBV6-5 and TRBJ2-7; D might be TRBD1 or TRBD2, each matching 5 bases. The V and J ends lost 4 bases and 0 bases respectively, with 10 bases between them. CDR3 length: 14 residues. Germline V lookup: CDR1 MNHEY, CDR2 SVGAGI. The CDR3 reads CASSLFGASYEQYF. The DNA for the CDR3 is TGTGCCAGCAGTTTGTTCGGGGCCTCCTACGAGCAGTACTTC.

In this sample, this clonotype turned up a few times. The CDR3 is CSVGGSLNTGELFF. The DNA of the CDR3 is TGCAGCGTCGGCGGCAGCCTTAACACCGGGGAGCTGTTTTTT. The chain combines TRBV29-1 with TRBJ2-2; D gene uncertain. Germline CDR1 reads SQVTM; CDR2 reads ANQGSEA. V gave up 6 bases and J gave up 2 bases, with 13 bases separating them. This CDR3 has 14 residues.